Presented here are 5 T cell receptor beta chains from one specimen sequenced in a study of cytomegalovirus exposure and HLA in healthy donors. Clones were sequenced by immunoSEQ multiplex PCR, and TCRdb holds only the in-frame ones, with some missing. The sample shows 200,000 to 250,000 clones, around nine tenths of them seen only once. The specimen sequenced was PBMCs. These receptors were taken from a woman younger than 30 in good health and CMV-seropositive.

DNA of the CDR3: TGCGCCAGCAGCTTACCGACAGGGGGTAAGACTGAAGCTTTCTTT. Translation gives CASSLPTGGKTEAFF. The chain recombines TRBV5-1 with TRBJ1-1; TRBD1 aligns across 9 bases. The CDR3 consists of 15 residues. V lost 2 bases, J lost 5 bases, and 7 bases stayed unmatched. CDR1 is SGHRS, CDR2 YFSETQ, per germline.

The table lists this clone with a count of one. The chain carries TRBV5-1 and TRBJ2-3, with 9 bases lining up with TRBD1. V trimming: 5 bases; J trimming: 2 bases; junction bases outside the gene matches: 6. Germline CDR1 SGHRS, CDR2 YFSETQ. The CDR3 contains 15 residues. The CDR3 DNA is TGCGCCAGCAGGTTGACAGGGGGGCTCACAGATACGCAGTATTTT. Protein: CASRLTGGLTDTQYF.

This chain joins TRBV7-3 and TRBJ2-3; D unresolved. V was cut by 3 bases and J by 4 bases, with 8 bases left in between. Germline V gene sequence: CDR1 SGHTA, CDR2 FQGTGA. This CDR3 spans 13 amino acids. The CDR3 nucleotides read TGTGCCAGCAGCTTCTCTAGAGCAGATACGCAGTATTTT. Translating it yields CASSFSRADTQYF.

The chain employs TRBV2 and TRBJ2-1; TRBD2 is a possible D gene (5 bases). This CDR3 is 14 amino acids long. Between the trimmed V and J ends, which lost 1 base and 6 bases, there was a span of 10 bases. CDR1 is SNHLY, CDR2 FYNNEI, per germline. The CDR3 nucleotides read TGTGCCAGCAGTGAAGAGGCAAGCGGCAATGAGCAGTTCTTC. It specifies CASSEEASGNEQFF.

V usage is TRBV18 and J usage is TRBJ2-1, with TRBD2 as a possible D gene (5 bases). CDR3 length: 14 amino acids. Germline-derived CDR1 and CDR2 are KGHSH and LQKENI. The V gene lost 0 bases and the J gene lost 7 bases, with 10 bases spanning the gap. The CDR3 sequence is CASSPPLQRNEQFF. The DNA for the CDR3 is TGTGCCAGCTCACCACCGCTCCAGCGGAATGAGCAGTTCTTC.